This record covers a single T cell receptor (beta chain). The target antigen is unknown. This record comes from a study of cytomegalovirus exposure and HLA in healthy donors. Study as a whole: Researchers found that approximately 80% of just under 400 genotyped donors fell within the Caucasian-associated ancestry cluster. Whole-study findings and limits: For TCR beta chains, V- and J-gene trimming was later linked to a missense DCLRE1C variant. Most subjects had HLA-A and HLA-B alleles reportedly predicted accurately by TCR beta sequences. TRBV6-2, TRBV6-3 and some other V segments were excluded as indistinguishable.

The PCR contained 60 Vbeta and 13 Jbeta primers. Libraries were prepared by immunoSEQ multiplex PCR; TCRdb keeps only in-frame clonotypes and omits some of them. The table has approximately 87,000 clones, approximately 85% seen once. V was trimmed by 0 bases and J by 3 bases, leaving 12 bases between them. The length of the CDR3 is 16 residues. The germline V gene has CDR1 SGHDT and CDR2 YYEEEE. Sequenced sample: PBMCs. The sequence was obtained from a woman between 18 and 30 years old in good health and CMV-seropositive. This chain uses TRBV5-6 with TRBJ2-2, with D perhaps matching TRBD1 (6 bases). CDR3 in DNA: TGTGCCAGCAGCTTGGATGGACAGATACACACCGGGGAGCTGTTTTTT. Translating gives CASSLDGQIHTGELFF.